This TCR beta chain was identified in a study of T cell responses to AZD1222 COVID-19 vaccine. General study results and limits: Spike-specific TCR repertoires showed rising breadth and depth after two AZD1222 doses. There were mostly white British donors and more females than males, and clonal diversity was possibly underestimated. At baseline, just 6 or 7 AZD1222 recipients tested seropositive.

To note about this clone: Its specificity is not known.

Trimming took off 3 bases at V and 3 bases at J, with 9 bases between the two ends. The CDR3 is 13 residues long. Germline assignment: CDR1 PRHDT and CDR2 FYEKMQ (reference sequence). The data were produced by immunoSEQ multiplex PCR, yet TCRdb's version contains in-frame clones alone and is incomplete. The table lists roughly 140,000 clones, about 91% of them singletons, with 2% to 2.5% in the top ten. The sample in question was peripheral blood, obtained on day 0 of AZD1222 vaccination. This sequence joins TRBV13 and TRBJ2-7; D unresolved. This receptor was obtained from an adult in good health. In DNA form, the CDR3 reads TGTGCCAGCAGCTTGACCCCTCACTACGAGCAGTACTTC. This encodes CASSLTPHYEQYF.